This T cell receptor (beta chain) is from a study of graft-versus-host responses after intestinal transplantation. The overall study: Each recipient received a multivisceral, liver-intestinal, or isolated intestinal graft. Every recipient underwent anti-thymocyte globulin induction, then tacrolimus and steroids for two to four years.

V lost 5 bases and J lost 5, with 12 bases in between. Germline CDR1 reads SGHAT; CDR2 reads FQNNGV. The length of the CDR3 is 14 residues. This clone has only a few counts. Its antigen is still unknown. Overall study results and limits: Recipient marrow contained GvH clones, some of which appeared first in ileum or blood.

Assay: immunoSEQ multiplex PCR; the TCRdb copy retains only in-frame clones and omits some. The data show 30,000 to 45,000 clones, with around 83% seen just once and 3.5% held by the top ten. The rearrangement links TRBV11-2 to TRBJ1-4, with D maybe TRBD1 (5 bases). Sequencing was performed on PBMCs, taken about 160 weeks after transplant. This receptor was identified in a human patient who received an intestinal transplant, so some T cells may come from the graft donor. This CDR3 is CASSGPGRNEKLFF. The CDR3 nucleotides are TGTGCCAGCAGCGGCCCAGGGCGCAATGAAAAACTGTTTTTT.